The rows below give T cell receptor beta chains drawn from one sample of a study of CD8 T cells in ankylosing spondylitis. TCRdb re-analysed the 5' RACE reads in MiXCR, keeping a single row per CDR3 protein. The data contain about 240,000 distinct CDR3 sequences, less than 10% of them singletons. Sequencing was performed on blood, either unsorted or a sorted T cell fraction (not recorded which). Source of these receptors: a male donor with ankylosing spondylitis or in good health (not recorded which). CDR3s include the opening cysteine and the closing phenylalanine or tryptophan. The order of the fields is J gene, V gene, CDR3 protein.

>TRBJ1-5|TRBV12-3/TRBV12-4
CASSLNTGGSNQPQHF
>TRBJ2-5|TRBV12-3/TRBV12-4
CASARAGETQYF
>TRBJ2-1|TRBV6-2/TRBV6-3
CASSTGTSVVDEQFF
>TRBJ2-1|TRBV27
CASRGSYNEQFF
>TRBJ1-4|TRBV7-8
CASSPDQGGGDEKLFF
>TRBJ2-1|TRBV19
CASTSGTGPYNEQFF
>TRBJ2-2|TRBV27
CASSSLAPNTGELFF
>TRBJ2-1|TRBV4-2
CASSQEGSGRAGNEQFF
>TRBJ2-5|TRBV5-5
CASSFMDSLGPGRGTQYF
>TRBJ1-1|TRBV12-3/TRBV12-4
CASSQVMNTEAFF
>TRBJ1-3|TRBV14
CASSRVPENTIYF
>TRBJ2-7|TRBV12-3/TRBV12-4
CASSPAPYEQYF
>TRBJ1-1|TRBV5-1
CASDTEQNTEAFF
>TRBJ2-1|TRBV29-1
CSVGASYNEQFF
>TRBJ1-5|TRBV29-1
CSVSGGGDQPQHF
>TRBJ2-7|TRBV19
CASSLTGTSGTGEQYF
>TRBJ2-7|TRBV27
CASSSGTGWDYEQYF
>TRBJ1-2|TRBV19
CASSIADRAGYGYTF
>TRBJ1-4|TRBV7-2
CASSLQGSTNEKLFF
>TRBJ2-7|TRBV7-2
CASSLLGDREQYF
>TRBJ1-2|TRBV11-2
CASSYGPHPLGGYTF
>TRBJ1-2|TRBV19
CASRIGRSYGYTF
>TRBJ2-7|TRBV7-2
CASSLGLATYEQYF
>TRBJ1-5|TRBV4-2
CASSQGQGVINQPQHF
>TRBJ2-3|TRBV4-3
CASSQDLTGGPIDTQYF
>TRBJ2-1|TRBV4-1
CASSQETSGRTEQFF
>TRBJ1-4|TRBV4-3
CASSQDRLVGEKLFF
>TRBJ2-7|TRBV20-1
CSAKLAGSYEQYF
>TRBJ1-5|TRBV29-1
CSVGADYQPQHF